The 15 T cell receptor beta chains below all came from one sample that was sequenced in a study of lymphopenia after photon versus proton radiotherapy. Only in-frame clones appear in the TCRdb table, and some are missing; sequencing was by immunoSEQ multiplex PCR. The sample shows 75,000 or so clones, 80% to 90% of them seen only once. This sample comprised peripheral blood, obtained from a patient treated with proton-based radiotherapy. The receptors come from a man between 60 and 75 years old with pancreatic cancer.

This chain connects TRBV28 to TRBJ2-1; 9 bases are shared with TRBD2. There are 18 residues in the CDR3. With 4 bases clipped from V and 8 bases from J, the junction kept 18 bases outside the gene matches. Germline V CDR1 and CDR2: MDHEN, SYDVKM. This CDR3 is CASSSPGGTSKTRDEQFF. The CDR3 region has the DNA TGTGCCAGCAGTTCACCTGGCGGGACTAGCAAAACCCGGGATGAGCAGTTCTTC.

This chain links TRBV20-1 with TRBJ1-2; D is ambiguous. V was pared by 8 bases and J by 8 bases, with 15 bases between. The length of the CDR3 is 11 residues. Germline lookup yields CDR1 DFQATT and CDR2 SNEGSKA (reference sequence). Here the CDR3 reads CSSTEFEGYTF. The CDR3 coding sequence is TGCAGTTCTACCGAGTTTGAAGGCTACACCTTC.

The chain employs TRBV19 and TRBJ2-5; the D gene is possibly TRBD2 (6 bases). The length of the CDR3 is 15 residues. Germline CDR1 is LNHDA and CDR2 is SQIVND (reference sequence). V lost 1 base and J 5 bases, leaving 14 bases between the germline ends. The CDR3 region is CASSIGGGFGETQYF. CDR3 in DNA: TGTGCCAGTAGTATAGGAGGAGGGTTCGGGGAGACCCAGTACTTC.

CDR3 in amino acids: CASSPASGRTDTQYF. In DNA, the CDR3 is TGTGCCAGCAGTCCAGCTAGCGGGAGGACAGATACGCAGTATTTT. V is TRBV28 and J is TRBJ2-3; 11 bases agree with TRBD2. CDR3 length: 15 amino acids. V lost 5 bases to trimming and J lost 3 bases; unmatched junction nucleotides: 4. Germline-derived CDR1 and CDR2 are MDHEN and SYDVKM.

The V and J genes are TRBV28 and TRBJ1-5; D call uncertain. Germline V CDR1 and CDR2: MDHEN, SYDVKM. Deletions cut 5 bases from V and 0 bases from J, with 11 bases between. CDR3 length equals 15 residues. The CDR3 loop is CASSAAWGSNQPQHF. CDR3 bases: TGTGCCAGCAGTGCAGCCTGGGGTAGCAATCAGCCCCAGCATTTT.

This sequence joins TRBV30 and TRBJ2-7; D assignment may be TRBD1 or TRBD2 (7 bases each). The germline V and J ends were trimmed by 2 bases and 6 bases, with 17 bases remaining between them. The germline gives CDR1 GTSNPN, CDR2 SVGIG (reference sequence). The CDR3 runs 14 residues. Here the CDR3 reads CAWSREGASREQYF. DNA of the CDR3: TGTGCCTGGAGTAGGGAGGGGGCGTCTCGCGAGCAGTACTTC.

This CDR3 reads CASSFLGEEAFF. The CDR3, as DNA: TGTGCCAGCAGTTTTTTAGGGGAAGAAGCTTTCTTT. This chain links TRBV28 with TRBJ1-1, with D maybe TRBD1 (5 bases). There are 12 residues in the CDR3. Per the germline V gene, CDR1 is MDHEN and CDR2 is SYDVKM. The ends were cut back, 3 bases at V and 8 bases at J, with 10 bases in the middle.

The rearrangement uses TRBV15 and TRBJ2-1; TRBD2 aligns across 8 bases. The trim removed 3 bases at V and 8 bases at J, leaving 12 bases unmatched. The CDR3 has 16 amino acids. Germline CDR1 reads LNHNV; CDR2 reads YYDKDF (reference sequence). DNA for the CDR3: TGTGCCACCAGCAGGACCGGGAGGGCCGGAGTCTATGAGCAGTTCTTC. It is translated as CATSRTGRAGVYEQFF.

The J gene is TRBJ2-1, the V gene TRBV10-3; possible D gene TRBD1, 5 bases. Germline V gene data show CDR1 as ENHRY and CDR2 as SYGVKD. The CDR3 spans 10 residues. Trimming took 8 bases from V and 10 from J, leaving 9 bases between them. The CDR3 DNA reads as TGTGCCATCGGATCAGGGGAGCAGTTCTTC. Translation: CAIGSGEQFF.

This chain links TRBV11-2 with TRBJ2-5; TRBD1 matches at 7 bases. V lost 5 bases, J lost 2 bases, and 8 bases stayed unmatched. CDR3 length equals 15 residues. Germline V gives CDR1 SGHAT, CDR2 FQNNGV. The CDR3 DNA sequence: TGTGCCAGCAGCGTCGGGACAGTGATACAAGAGACCCAGTACTTC. Protein: CASSVGTVIQETQYF.

The J gene is TRBJ2-5, the V gene TRBV2; D gene ambiguous. Trimming stripped 9 bases from V and 3 bases from J, with 11 bases between. This CDR3 is built from 12 residues. Germline CDR1 is SNHLY and CDR2 is FYNNEI. The CDR3: CASMLREETQYF. CDR3 in DNA: TGTGCCAGTATGCTCCGGGAAGAGACCCAGTACTTC.

The chain carries TRBV5-8 and TRBJ2-5, with TRBD1 identical over 7 bases. Looked up from germline, CDR1 is SGHTS and CDR2 is YDEGEE. The CDR3 sequence is 14 residues long. J was trimmed by 5 bases and V by 2 bases; bases with no gene match: 6. CDR3 DNA: TGTGCCAGCAGCTTCACAGGGGCGAGGGAGACCCAGTACTTC. This encodes CASSFTGARETQYF.

The V gene is TRBV14, the J gene TRBJ2-5, with 13 positions matching TRBD2. Trimming removed 5 bases from V and 5 bases from J; junction bases left unmatched: 11. CDR3 length equals 17 residues. Germline V gives CDR1 SGHDN, CDR2 FVKESK. The CDR3 loop reads CASSSTSGRASWETQYF. For the CDR3, the DNA is TGTGCCAGCAGCTCTACTAGCGGGAGGGCCTCTTGGGAGACCCAGTACTTC.

On this clone itself: The sample contains more than one DNA sequence encoding this CDR3. The chain employs TRBV6-1 and TRBJ1-1, with D possibly being TRBD1 (5 bases). CDR1 MNHNS and CDR2 SASEGT come from the germline V gene. V was shortened by 2 bases and J by 0 bases, with 7 bases between the two germline ends. This CDR3 region has 14 residues. The CDR3 sequence: CASSEPGMNTEAFF. The DNA of the CDR3 is TGTGCCAGCAGTGAACCAGGGATGAACACTGAAGCTTTCTTT.

The chain joins TRBV30 to TRBJ2-7, with 9 bases matching TRBD1. CDR1 and CDR2 (germline): GTSNPN, SVGIG (reference sequence). V shed 1 base and J 2 bases; nucleotides not matched to a gene: 12. CDR3 size: 17 residues. CDR3 sequence (DNA): TGTGCCTGGAGTGCTCCGGGACAGGGTGTCGTCCCCTACGAGCAGTACTTC. It translates to CAWSAPGQGVVPYEQYF.